This record looks at one T cell receptor beta chain sequence and its context. Generated by immunoSEQ multiplex PCR, the TCRdb table keeps only in-frame clones and is missing some. The sample lists about 76,000 clones; 92% were seen once. CDR3 length: 15 amino acids. Germline assignment: CDR1 MNHNS and CDR2 SASEGT. The V and J ends lost 1 base and 2 bases, in that order; junction bases with no gene match: 2. The source of the sample is a study of T cell changes during pregnancy in multiple sclerosis. J is TRBJ2-7 and V is TRBV6-1; 10 nucleotides align to TRBD2. The origin of this receptor is a female donor in good health, enrolled as a control in a pregnancy study. Sequencing was performed on peripheral blood, taken in the first trimester of pregnancy. The CDR3 protein is CASSEDLAGAYEQYF. The CDR3 DNA is TGTGCCAGCAGTGAAGATCTAGCGGGAGCCTACGAGCAGTACTTC.